These 8 T cell receptor beta chains share one sample of origin, sequenced in a study of human T cells and chemical hapten exposure. The time point: patch test 3, about 24 weeks after DPC sensitization. Indicated treatment: therapeutic diphenylcyclopropenone sensitization with weekly scalp DPC. Each CDR3 protein is one row after TCRdb ran MiXCR on the RACE reads. The table has about 160,000 distinct CDR3 sequences, approximately 30% seen once. The sequencing used whole blood, collected in connection with sensitization to the hapten diphenylcyclopropenone (DPC). The receptor source for this set is a woman under 30 with alopecia areata. Some clones in this sample may be carry-over from other donors' samples.

This clonotype has just one count. V and J are TRBV7-9 and TRBJ2-5; 9 bases fit TRBD2. This CDR3 spans 15 amino acids. Germline V gene data show CDR1 as SEHNR and CDR2 as FQNEAQ (reference sequence). The V segment lost 7 bases and the J segment 4 bases; nucleotides outside the gene matches: 10. The CDR3 reads CASIPSVSGRETQYF. The CDR3 bases are TGTGCCAGCATCCCTTCTGTTAGCGGGAGAGAGACCCAGTACTTC.

The rearrangement joins TRBV29-1 to TRBJ2-5; TRBD1 is a possible D gene (6 bases). CDR1 SQVTM and CDR2 ANQGSEA come from the germline V gene. The CDR3 runs 13 residues. The V and J ends lost 5 bases and 5 bases respectively, with 15 bases between them. In DNA, the CDR3 is TGCAGCGTTCGTGCAGGGGTCGGGGAGACCCAGTACTTC. Protein product: CSVRAGVGETQYF.

This chain connects TRBV7-9 to TRBJ1-6, with a weak D call TRBD1 (6 bases). Germline lookup yields CDR1 SEHNR and CDR2 FQNEAQ (reference sequence). The CDR3 is 17 amino acids. Trimming removed 5 bases from V and 8 bases from J, with 22 bases in between. In nucleotides, the CDR3 is TGTGCCAGCAGCCCTGTACAGGGAATTGGGTTCGATTCACCCCTCCACTTT. Protein: CASSPVQGIGFDSPLHF.

The genes are TRBV5-1 and TRBJ1-6, with D perhaps TRBD1 (5 bases). V lost 4 bases to trimming and J lost 8 bases, with 16 bases between them. This CDR3 comprises 15 residues. The germline gives CDR1 SGHRS, CDR2 YFSETQ. The CDR3 DNA sequence: TGCGCCAGCAGCGGGACCGGTGCAACCGATTCACCCCTCCACTTT. This sequence encodes CASSGTGATDSPLHF.

This sequence joins TRBV6-2 or TRBV6-3 and TRBJ2-5, with TRBD1 identical over 8 bases. This CDR3 is built from 14 residues. Germline CDR1 reads MNHEY; CDR2 reads SVGEGT. After removal of 2 bases from V and 2 bases from J, the junction contained 1 base not matched to a gene. Here the CDR3 DNA reads TGTGCCAGCAGTTACCAGGGGGCACAAGAGACCCAGTACTTC. Encoded protein: CASSYQGAQETQYF.

The table lists this clonotype with a count of one. V is TRBV21-1 and J is TRBJ2-1; whether TRBD2, the table's D call, matches the DNA was not checked. TRBV21-1 is labeled a pseudogene. This CDR3 has 17 residues. This CDR3 reads CASSKARNSGEINEQFF. The CDR3 region has the DNA TGTGCCAGCAGCAAAGCTAGGAATAGCGGGGAGATCAATGAGCAGTTCTTC.

The gene calls are TRBV20-1 and TRBJ2-3, with 10 bases lining up with TRBD2. CDR3 length: 15 residues. J lost 6 bases, V lost 5 bases, and 11 bases had no gene match. Germline assignment: CDR1 DFQATT and CDR2 SNEGSKA (reference sequence). The CDR3 DNA sequence: TGCAGTGCTCAGGGGCCTAGCGGGGGAGGGGATACGCAGTATTTT. This encodes CSAQGPSGGGDTQYF.

This clonotype has only a few counts. The rearrangement joins TRBV29-1 to TRBJ1-1, with no clear D. Looked up from germline, CDR1 is SQVTM and CDR2 is ANQGSEA. This CDR3 has 11 amino acids. Deletions cut 5 bases from V and 7 bases from J, with 11 bases between. In DNA form, the CDR3 reads TGCAGCGTTCGGCGGGAGCTTGAAGCTTTCTTT. Its translation: CSVRRELEAFF.